This TCR beta chain was sequenced for a study of blood T cells in healthy people across ages. The extraction recovered at least 6 micrograms of total RNA per sample. This clonotype was seen repeatedly, ten times or more. As yet, its antigen is unknown. The CDR3 length is 14 residues. The V gene's germline CDR1 is MDHEN and CDR2 SYDVKM. Trimming cost V 4 bases and J 3 bases, with 13 bases left between them. Alongside a J-beta primer mix, a sample-barcoded 5' primer served in a second PCR lasting 7 to 11 cycles. The study obtained at least 2.5 million CDR3-containing paired-end reads from every sample. MiXCR, run by TCRdb on the 5' RACE reads, gives a single entry per CDR3 protein. The sample records approximately 810,000 distinct CDR3 sequences, under 35% being singletons. Study findings and constraints: Naive T cell percentage by flow cytometry tracked strongly with beta diversity. Long-lived donors carried more naive CD4+ cells and greater diversity than aged donors.

V and J are TRBV28 and TRBJ2-7; D is perhaps TRBD1 (5 bases). This TCR came from an elderly woman in good health. The sequencing input was blood. The CDR3 reads CASSSWTQSYEQYF. Written as DNA, the CDR3 is TGTGCCAGCAGTTCCTGGACACAAAGCTACGAGCAGTACTTC.